This record covers a single T cell receptor (beta chain). The junction differs from germline at one of its ends, possibly a read error. The data derive from a study of tumor-infiltrating lymphocytes in primary liver carcinoma. Whole-study context: Spanning 30 to 69 years of age, the patients were men and women.

Per germline, CDR1 SGHNT and CDR2 YENEEA. This CDR3 has 16 amino acids. From unsorted bulk tissue weighing about 20-31 mg, DNA and RNA were co-extracted. The input was 450 to 500 ng total RNA; TCR beta cDNA was made from it with a constant-region primer. A slightly modified ARM-PCR protocol with three nested multiplex PCR rounds produced these TCR beta libraries. The first two PCR rounds used TRBV1-TRBV30 primers with a Cbeta primer, nine to eleven cycles each. Each CDR3 protein is one row after TCRdb ran MiXCR on the multiplex PCR reads. The repertoire holds under 110,000 distinct CDR3 sequences, with 65% to 75% as singletons.

The specimen was liver tumor tissue from sampling region 2. Subset indicated: tumor region T2, inferior pole. The chain uses TRBV11-3 and TRBJ2-4; D gene unclear. This sequence was found in a woman between 55 and 75 years old with primary liver carcinoma and hepatitis B virus infection. This chain's CDR3 is CASSPRSVLAKNIRYF. The CDR3 coding sequence is TGTGCCAGCAGCCCTCGGTCAGTGCTGGCCAAAAACATTCGGTACTTC. The whole variable domain, remainder taken from reference TRBV11-3 and TRBJ2-4, is EAGVVQSPRYKIIEKKQPVAFWCNPISGHNTLYWYLQNLGQGPELLIRYENEEAVDDSQLPKDRFSAERLKGVDSTLKIQPAELGDSAVYLCASSPRSVLAKNIRYFGAGTRLSVL.